This TCR beta chain was captured in a study of blood T cells in healthy people across ages. Study-level points and caveats: Age brought a roughly linear fall in TCR beta diversity measured per million T cells. Changes in expanded clonotypes were possibly confounded, as the CMV status of donors was unknown.

Comment on this clonotype: As yet, its antigen is unknown.

The study isolated at least 6.5 million PBMCs from each sample. For the second PCR, which ran for roughly 7 to 11 cycles, a sample-barcoded 5' primer and a J-beta primer mix were used. TCRdb ran MiXCR on the 5' RACE reads and lists one entry per CDR3 protein. The top ten clones hold roughly 3.6% of a sample with hundreds of thousands of distinct CDR3 sequences, around 20% of them seen once. This clonotype was obtained from a man aged 65-85 years in good health. The sequencing sample was made of blood.

CDR3 bases: TGCAGTGCTAGAGCCTCCCCGGGACTAGCTAAAGAGACCCAGTACTTC. Translated: CSARASPGLAKETQYF. The V gene is TRBV20-1, the J gene TRBJ2-5; 9 bases agree with TRBD2. This CDR3 is built from 16 residues. The V gene's germline CDR1 is DFQATT and CDR2 SNEGSKA (reference sequence). Germline trimming cut 1 base from V and 3 bases from J; bases unmatched to any gene: 9.